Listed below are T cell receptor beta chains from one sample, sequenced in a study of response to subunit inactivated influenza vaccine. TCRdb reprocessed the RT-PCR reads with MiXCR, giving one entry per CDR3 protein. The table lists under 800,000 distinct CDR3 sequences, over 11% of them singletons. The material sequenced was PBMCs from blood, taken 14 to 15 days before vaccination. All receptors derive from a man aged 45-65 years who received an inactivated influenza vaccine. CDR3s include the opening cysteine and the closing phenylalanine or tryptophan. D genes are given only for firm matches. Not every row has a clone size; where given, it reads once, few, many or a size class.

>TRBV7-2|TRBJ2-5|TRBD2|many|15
TGTGCCAGCAGCTTCGGGACTAGCGCCGGCGAGACCCAGTACTTC
CASSFGTSAGETQYF
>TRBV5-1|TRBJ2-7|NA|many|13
TGCGCCAGCAGCTTCTCCGGGGATGGCGAGCAGTACTTC
CASSFSGDGEQYF
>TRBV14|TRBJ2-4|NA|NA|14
TGTGCCAGCAGCCAAGCAGGGACCAAAGGCATTCAGTACTTC
CASSQAGTKGIQYF
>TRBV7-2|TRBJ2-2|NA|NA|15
TGTGCCAGCAGCTCAATTACAACGAACACCGGGGAGCTGTTTTTT
CASSSITTNTGELFF
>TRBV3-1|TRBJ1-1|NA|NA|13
TGTGCCAGCAGCCGGGTTCCGGACACTGAAGCTTTCTTT
CASSRVPDTEAFF
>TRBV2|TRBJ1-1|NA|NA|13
TGTGCCAGCAGTGAAGGAACTAACACTGAAGCTTTCTTT
CASSEGTNTEAFF
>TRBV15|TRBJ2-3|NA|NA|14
TGTGCCACCAGCAGAGTACAGGTCACAGATACGCAGTATTTT
CATSRVQVTDTQYF
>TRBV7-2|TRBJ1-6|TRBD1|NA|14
TGTGCCAGCAGCGTCAGACAGGGGAATTCACCCCTCCACTTT
CASSVRQGNSPLHF
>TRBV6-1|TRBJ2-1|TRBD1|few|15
TGTGCCAGCAGTGGCCGGGACAGAAGACTTGGAGAGCAGTTCTTC
CASSGRDRRLGEQFF
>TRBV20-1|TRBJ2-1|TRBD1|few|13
TGCAGTGCAATGATCGCAGGGGGCCATGAGCAGTTCTTC
CSAMIAGGHEQFF
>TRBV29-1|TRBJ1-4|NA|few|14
TGCAGCGTTGACCAGTCTGGGGAACGAGAAAAACTGTTTTTT
CSVDQSGEREKLFF
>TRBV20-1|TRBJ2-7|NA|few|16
TGCAGTGCTAGCCCCCCAGACAGGCCGGGGGGTTACGAGCAGTACTTC
CSASPPDRPGGYEQYF
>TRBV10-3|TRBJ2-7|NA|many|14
TGTGCCATCAGTGAGCAAACCGGACCTTACGAGCAGTACTTC
CAISEQTGPYEQYF
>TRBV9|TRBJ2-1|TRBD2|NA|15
TGTGCCAGCAGGAGGGAGGGAGGGCCGTACAATGAGCAGTTCTTC
CASRREGGPYNEQFF
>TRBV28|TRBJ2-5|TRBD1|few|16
TGTGCCAGCAGCCTGGGACAGGGGGAGCTCCAAGAGACCCAGTACTTC
CASSLGQGELQETQYF
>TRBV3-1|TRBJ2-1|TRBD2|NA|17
TGTGCCAGCAGCCAAGGAACCGGGACTAGCCGCTACAATGAGCAGTTCTTC
CASSQGTGTSRYNEQFF
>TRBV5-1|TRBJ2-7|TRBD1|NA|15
TGCGCCAGCAGCTCCTACGGGACAGGGGGCTACGAGCAGTACTTC
CASSSYGTGGYEQYF
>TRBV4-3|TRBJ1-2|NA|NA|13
TGCGCCAGCAGCCTGACACACGGGGATGGCTACACCTTC
CASSLTHGDGYTF
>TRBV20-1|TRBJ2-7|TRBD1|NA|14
TGCAGTGCCGTCCGGACAGGGCTTTCCTACGAGCAGTACTTC
CSAVRTGLSYEQYF
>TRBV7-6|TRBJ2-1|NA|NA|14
TGTGCCAGCAGCCCCCCGATATTAGGCACTGAGCAGTTCTTC
CASSPPILGTEQFF
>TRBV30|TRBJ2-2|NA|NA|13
TGTGCCGGGGATTCTGTGGGAGACGGGGAGCTGTTTTTT
CAGDSVGDGELFF
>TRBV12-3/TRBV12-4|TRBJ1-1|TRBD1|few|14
TGTGCCAGCAGTTTCGCAGGGGGCCCCACTGAAGCTTTCTTT
CASSFAGGPTEAFF
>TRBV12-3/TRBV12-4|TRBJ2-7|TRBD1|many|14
TGTGCCAGCAGTTTCGGGACAGAGGCCTACGAGCAGTACTTC
CASSFGTEAYEQYF
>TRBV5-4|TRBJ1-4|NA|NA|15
TGTGCCAGCAGCACAGACGCAGGGGCGGGGGAAAAACTGTTTTTT
CASSTDAGAGEKLFF
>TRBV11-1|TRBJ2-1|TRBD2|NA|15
TGTGCCAGCAACCAAGGACTAGGCTCCTACAATGAGCAGTTCTTC
CASNQGLGSYNEQFF
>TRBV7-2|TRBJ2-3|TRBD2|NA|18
TGTGCCAGCAGCTTAGCAATCCGGACTAGCGGGGGGGCAGATACGCAGTATTTT
CASSLAIRTSGGADTQYF
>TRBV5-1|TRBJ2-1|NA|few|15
TGCGCCAGCACCCGGGGAGATAGGTCCTACAATGAGCAGTTCTTC
CASTRGDRSYNEQFF
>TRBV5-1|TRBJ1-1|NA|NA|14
TGCGCCAGCAGCTTATCGGAATTGAACACTGAAGCTTTCTTT
CASSLSELNTEAFF
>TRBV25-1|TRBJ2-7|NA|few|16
TGTGCCAGCAGTGACCCCTCCGGTGGGGAATCCTACGAGCAGTACTTC
CASSDPSGGESYEQYF
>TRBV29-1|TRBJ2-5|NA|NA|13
TGCAGCGTGCAGTTGTACGATCAAGAGACCCAGTACTTC
CSVQLYDQETQYF
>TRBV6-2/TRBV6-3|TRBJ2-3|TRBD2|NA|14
TGTGCCAGCAGTCGGCGGGAGTGGACAGATACGCAGTATTTT
CASSRREWTDTQYF
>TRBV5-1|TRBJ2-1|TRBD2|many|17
TGCGCCAGCAGCTTGGGGGTTAGCGGGAACATGTACAATGAGCAGTTCTTC
CASSLGVSGNMYNEQFF
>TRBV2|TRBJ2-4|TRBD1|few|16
TGTGCCAGCAGTGGACAGGGGGCCCGCGAAAAGAGCATTCAGTACTTC
CASSGQGAREKSIQYF
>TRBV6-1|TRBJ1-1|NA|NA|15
TGTGCCAGCAGGTCTACGGGCCACCCAAACACTGAAGCTTTCTTT
CASRSTGHPNTEAFF
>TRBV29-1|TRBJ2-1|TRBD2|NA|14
TGCAGCGTTGAAATCACTAGCGGGAGAGGTGAGCAGTTCTTC
CSVEITSGRGEQFF
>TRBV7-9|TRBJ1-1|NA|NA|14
TGTGCCAGCAAAGGGGGGGGGGTACAGACTGAAGCTTTCTTT
CASKGGGVQTEAFF
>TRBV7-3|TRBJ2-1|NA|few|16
TGTGCCAGCAGCCTCGATCGGGACCGCGGAAACAATGAGCAGTTCTTC
CASSLDRDRGNNEQFF
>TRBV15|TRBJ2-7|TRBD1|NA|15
TGTGCCACCAGCCTAAATCACGGACAGGCCATAGAGCAGTACTTC
CATSLNHGQAIEQYF
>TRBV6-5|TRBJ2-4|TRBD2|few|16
TGTGCCAGCAGTTACGATATCGGGGGGGCCAAAAACATTCAGTACTTC
CASSYDIGGAKNIQYF
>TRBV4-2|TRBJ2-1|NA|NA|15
TGTGCCAGCAGCCAAGATAGGGGGGGCTGGAATGAGCAGTTCTTC
CASSQDRGGWNEQFF
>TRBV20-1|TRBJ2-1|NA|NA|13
TGCAGTACCGACCGGCGGGGCTACAATGAGCAGTTCTTC
CSTDRRGYNEQFF
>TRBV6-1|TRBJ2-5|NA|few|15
TGTGCCAGCAGTCCGCTCCTACTGGGACAAGAGACCCAGTACTTC
CASSPLLLGQETQYF
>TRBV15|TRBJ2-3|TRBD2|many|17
TGTGCCACCAGCAGCTCCAGACTAGCGGGAGGAACAGATACGCAGTATTTT
CATSSSRLAGGTDTQYF
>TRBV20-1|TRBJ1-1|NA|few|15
TGCAGTGCGCAGACTACCGGGACAACGAACACTGAAGCTTTCTTT
CSAQTTGTTNTEAFF
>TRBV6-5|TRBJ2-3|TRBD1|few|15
TGTGCCAGCAGTTCCCGGACAGGGATCACAGATACGCAGTATTTT
CASSSRTGITDTQYF
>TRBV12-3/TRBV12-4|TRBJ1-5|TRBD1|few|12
TGTGCCAGCAGGGACAGGGATCAGCCCCAGCATTTT
CASRDRDQPQHF
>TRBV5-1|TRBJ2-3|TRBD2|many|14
TGCGCCAGCATGGTTATGACTAGCGGAGATACGCAGTATTTT
CASMVMTSGDTQYF
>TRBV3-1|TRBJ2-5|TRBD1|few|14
TGTGCCAGCAGGACAGGACAGGGTATCGAGACCCAGTACTTC
CASRTGQGIETQYF
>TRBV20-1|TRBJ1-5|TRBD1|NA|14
TGCAGTGCTAGTTCTCCGGACAGGAGTCAGCCCCAGCATTTT
CSASSPDRSQPQHF
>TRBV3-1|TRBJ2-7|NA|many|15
TGTGCCAGCAGCCCCCAGTCTATCCGGGACTACGAGCAGTACTTC
CASSPQSIRDYEQYF